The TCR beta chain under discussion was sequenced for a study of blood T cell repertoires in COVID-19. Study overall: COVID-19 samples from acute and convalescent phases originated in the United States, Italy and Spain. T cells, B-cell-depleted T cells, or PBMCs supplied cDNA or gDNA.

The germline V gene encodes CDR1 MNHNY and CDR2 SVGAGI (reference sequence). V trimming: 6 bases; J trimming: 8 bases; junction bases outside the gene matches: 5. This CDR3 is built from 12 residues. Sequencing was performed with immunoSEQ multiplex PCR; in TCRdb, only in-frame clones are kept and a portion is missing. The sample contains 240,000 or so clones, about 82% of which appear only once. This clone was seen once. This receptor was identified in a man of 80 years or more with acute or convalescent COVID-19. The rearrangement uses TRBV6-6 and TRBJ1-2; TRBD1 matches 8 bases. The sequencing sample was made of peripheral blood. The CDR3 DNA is TGTGCCAGCAGAAACAGGGGGGAGGGCTACACCTTC. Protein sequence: CASRNRGEGYTF.